Listed below are T cell receptor beta chains from one sample, sequenced in a study of T cell changes during pregnancy in multiple sclerosis. The method was immunoSEQ multiplex PCR; TCRdb's version includes in-frame clones alone and lacks a portion of them. The sample lists about 17,000 clones; around 90% were seen once. The material was CD8+ T cells from peripheral blood mononuclear cells, obtained after pregnancy. These TCRs come from a female donor in good health, enrolled as a control in a pregnancy study. Both conserved end residues are part of each CDR3. The D gene is left open where the match is weak. The size field is filled for only some rows; it gives once, few, many or a size class.

clone size,J gene,CDR3 length,D gene,V gene,CDR3 DNA,CDR3 protein
.,TRBJ1-1,13,.,TRBV2,TGTGCCAGCAGGGAAGTTCGGAACACTGAAGCTTTCTTT,CASREVRNTEAFF
.,TRBJ1-5,12,.,TRBV2,TGTGCCAGCAGTGAGGGACTGCCATTTATGCATTTT,CASSEGLPFMHF
.,TRBJ2-2,13,.,TRBV11-2,TGTGCCAGCGAGGACACGAACACCGGGGAGCTGTTTTTT,CASEDTNTGELFF
.,TRBJ1-2,12,.,TRBV19,TGTGCCAGTAGTTCGACAGGTTTCCGCTACACCTTC,CASSSTGFRYTF
.,TRBJ2-1,15,TRBD2,TRBV27,TGTGCCAGCAGCCACAGCGGGGGCTCCTACAATGAGCAGTTCTTC,CASSHSGGSYNEQFF
.,TRBJ2-3,14,TRBD2,TRBV7-8,TGTGCCAGCAGCTTGGGGACTAGCGGAGATACGCAGTATTTT,CASSLGTSGDTQYF
.,TRBJ2-7,15,TRBD1,TRBV7-9,TGTGCCAGCAGCTTAAGGTCGACAGGGTCTTACGAGCAGTACTTC,CASSLRSTGSYEQYF
.,TRBJ2-1,15,TRBD1,TRBV6-4,TGTGCCAGCAGTGATCGTCAGGGGGAGAGCCATGAGCAGTTCTTC,CASSDRQGESHEQFF
.,TRBJ2-1,17,TRBD2,TRBV18,TGTGCCAGCTCATCAGGACTAGGCAAGCCGCGGGAAGGTGAGCAGTTCTTC,CASSSGLGKPREGEQFF
.,TRBJ1-1,14,.,TRBV6-5,TGTGCCAGCAGTTACTCGGGGGGGGAGGCAGAAGCTTTCTTT,CASSYSGGEAEAFF
.,TRBJ1-1,16,TRBD1,TRBV13,TGTGCCAGCAGCTTTCATCGACAGGGGATCGGAACTGAAGCTTTCTTT,CASSFHRQGIGTEAFF
.,TRBJ1-2,13,.,TRBV5-6,TGTGCCAGCAGCTTGTGGCAGGGGCATGGCTACACCTTC,CASSLWQGHGYTF
.,TRBJ2-7,13,TRBD1,TRBV10-3,TGTGCCATCAGCGCGGGACAGGGGTACGAGCAGTACTTC,CAISAGQGYEQYF
.,TRBJ1-1,14,.,TRBV19,TGTGCCAGCTTGACGGGGGGATCTGTCACTGAAGCTTTCTTT,CASLTGGSVTEAFF
.,TRBJ1-1,15,TRBD1,TRBV27,TGTGCCAGCAGTTTGACAGGGCTCACCACCACTGAAGCTTTCTTT,CASSLTGLTTTEAFF
.,TRBJ2-1,13,TRBD2,TRBV30,TGTGCCTCCCAGGGAGGGAGCTACAATGAGCAGTTCTTC,CASQGGSYNEQFF
.,TRBJ1-1,12,.,TRBV29-1,TGCAGCGTTGCGAGAGAAAACACTGAAGCTTTCTTT,CSVARENTEAFF
.,TRBJ2-1,16,.,TRBV5-1,TGCGCCAGCACCTTCGGACTCCGGGGGGCTTACAATGAGCAGTTCTTC,CASTFGLRGAYNEQFF
.,TRBJ2-1,21,TRBD2,TRBV29-1,TGCAGCGTTGGGGGACAGGGGGGGACTAGCGGGAGGCCCATCGGGGGCAATGAGCAGTTCTTC,CSVGGQGGTSGRPIGGNEQFF
.,TRBJ2-6,17,.,TRBV4-2,TGTGCCAGCAGCCCCGAAGGGGGTAGCTCTGGGGCCAACGTCCTGACTTTC,CASSPEGGSSGANVLTF
.,TRBJ1-1,13,TRBD1,TRBV19,TGTGCCTCATGGACAGGGGGGTCGACTGAAGCTTTCTTT,CASWTGGSTEAFF
.,TRBJ2-1,16,TRBD2,TRBV5-6,TGTGCCAGCAGCGGGGGACTAGCATTCTCCGTGGATGAGCAGTTCTTC,CASSGGLAFSVDEQFF
few,TRBJ1-1,14,.,TRBV7-9,TGTGCCAGCAGCCTGGGGCACCCGAACACTGAAGCTTTCTTT,CASSLGHPNTEAFF
.,TRBJ2-3,16,TRBD1,TRBV5-6,TGTGCCAGCAGCTCCAACGACAGGGGTGGGACAGATACGCAGTATTTT,CASSSNDRGGTDTQYF
.,TRBJ2-3,16,.,TRBV13,TGTGCCAGCAGCCCACCCCAGGGTGTTGCGACAGATACGCAGTATTTT,CASSPPQGVATDTQYF
.,TRBJ2-1,15,TRBD2,TRBV2,TGTGCCAGCAGCGATCCCCTAGCGGGAGGTAATGAGCAGTTCTTC,CASSDPLAGGNEQFF
.,TRBJ1-5,15,TRBD1,TRBV7-6,TGTGCCAGCAGCTTACGGACAGGGAGAGATCAGCCCCAGCATTTT,CASSLRTGRDQPQHF
.,TRBJ1-1,13,TRBD1,TRBV10-3,TGTGCCATCAGTGAATCGACAGGGACTGAAGCTTTCTTT,CAISESTGTEAFF
.,TRBJ2-7,18,.,TRBV18,TGTGCCAGCTCACCCCAAGGGGCCGGCAGCCAGACCTCCTACGAGCAGTACTTC,CASSPQGAGSQTSYEQYF
.,TRBJ2-3,14,TRBD2,TRBV29-1,TGCAGCGTTGATGGGACTAGAGATGGAGATACGCAGTATTTT,CSVDGTRDGDTQYF
.,TRBJ2-7,16,.,TRBV19,TGTGCCAGTAGTCCTGCCCGACAGCCGAGCTCCTACGAGCAGTACTTC,CASSPARQPSSYEQYF
.,TRBJ1-2,13,TRBD1,TRBV6-5,TGTGCCAGCAGTTTCCGGGACAGCTATGGCTACACCTTC,CASSFRDSYGYTF
.,TRBJ1-1,17,.,TRBV7-8,TGTGCCAGCAGCCCACCGACAGGTCAAGGGTTCGGCACTGAAGCTTTCTTT,CASSPPTGQGFGTEAFF
medium-sized,TRBJ2-1,11,.,TRBV20-1,TGCAGTGCTACCCGGGAGTATGAGCAGTTCTTC,CSATREYEQFF
.,TRBJ2-7,14,.,TRBV5-6,TGTGCCAGCAGCCTAGCGGACAGCTCCTACGAGCAGTACTTC,CASSLADSSYEQYF
once,TRBJ2-1,12,.,TRBV6-1,TGTGCCAGCGCGCCTATGGGGCACGAGCAGTTCTTC,CASAPMGHEQFF
.,TRBJ1-5,15,.,TRBV6-1,TGTGCCAGCAGTCGGATAAGGGGTGCTAATCAGCCCCAGCATTTT,CASSRIRGANQPQHF
.,TRBJ2-7,17,TRBD2,TRBV28,TGTGCCAGCAGTTTAGCCGGGAGGAGGATGAAACCCCCCGAGCAGTACTTC,CASSLAGRRMKPPEQYF
.,TRBJ2-1,18,TRBD1,TRBV27,TGTGCCAGCAGTTCCCCTAGTGGACAGGGAAGCTCCTACAATGAGCAGTTCTTC,CASSSPSGQGSSYNEQFF
.,TRBJ2-1,14,.,TRBV2,TGTGCCAGCAGTGAAATGGCCACCTACAATGAGCAGTTCTTC,CASSEMATYNEQFF
.,TRBJ2-3,14,.,TRBV7-9,TGTGCCAGCAGTCCAGCGGAGGGCGCAGATACGCAGTATTTT,CASSPAEGADTQYF
.,TRBJ2-3,14,TRBD2,TRBV9,TGTGCCAGCAGGAGTACTAGCGGCACAGATACGCAGTATTTT,CASRSTSGTDTQYF
.,TRBJ2-4,16,TRBD2,TRBV7-9,TGTGCCAGCAGCCCCCGACTAGCGGGAGGGCCCAACATTCAGTACTTC,CASSPRLAGGPNIQYF
medium-sized,TRBJ2-3,15,TRBD2,TRBV19,TGTGCCAGTAGTATAGACTCTAGCGGGAGTGTGTCGCAGTATTTT,CASSIDSSGSVSQYF
few,TRBJ1-2,19,TRBD1,TRBV10-2,TGCGCCAGCAGGAACCGGGACAGGAGATTCCGGCTGACCCCTTATGGCTACACCTTC,CASRNRDRRFRLTPYGYTF
.,TRBJ1-2,12,.,TRBV5-1,TGCGCCAGCAACGCCGGGAGGAATGGCTACACCTTC,CASNAGRNGYTF
.,TRBJ1-6,14,TRBD1,TRBV7-9,TGTGCCAGCAGCTACAGGGGTGTTAATTCACCCCTCCACTTT,CASSYRGVNSPLHF
.,TRBJ2-7,17,TRBD1,TRBV28,TGTGCCAGCAGTGAGGGGGCGGGCCAGCGCGACTCCTACGAGCAGTACTTC,CASSEGAGQRDSYEQYF
.,TRBJ2-1,15,TRBD2,TRBV27,TGTGCCAGCAGTTTAGCGGGAGGCCCCTACAATGAGCAGTTCTTC,CASSLAGGPYNEQFF
.,TRBJ2-2,13,.,TRBV14,TGTGCCAGCAGCCGGACAGTGACCGGGGAGCTGTTTTTT,CASSRTVTGELFF
.,TRBJ1-1,14,TRBD1,TRBV19,TGTGCCAGTAGTGCGGGACAGGGGGCCACTGAAGCTTTCTTT,CASSAGQGATEAFF
once,TRBJ2-1,16,.,TRBV6-6,TGTGCCAGCAGTTACTCGGTGACAGGACACGAGCCTGAGCAGTTCTTC,CASSYSVTGHEPEQFF
.,TRBJ2-1,15,.,TRBV13,TGTGCCAGCAGCTTCGTGGGGGAGGCCTACAATGAGCAGTTCTTC,CASSFVGEAYNEQFF
.,TRBJ2-4,14,.,TRBV6-1,TGTGCCAGCCTGGTGGAGGGGGCCAAAAACATTCAGTACTTC,CASLVEGAKNIQYF
.,TRBJ2-7,14,TRBD1,TRBV5-1,TGCGCCAGCAGCCGGGACAGGGCAATCGACGAGCAGTACTTC,CASSRDRAIDEQYF
once,TRBJ1-1,17,.,TRBV2,TGTGCCAGCAGTGTGACAGGCTCCGAATTCATGAACACTGAAGCTTTCTTT,CASSVTGSEFMNTEAFF
.,TRBJ2-7,16,.,TRBV7-6,TGTGCCAGCAGTCCGACTCTAGGGGGTATCACCTACGAGCAGTACTTC,CASSPTLGGITYEQYF